These 16 T cell receptor beta chains came from one sample sequenced in a study of naive and memory T cell subsets. Study results and caveats: Especially in CD8 cells, naive repertoires contained a few larger clonotypes, possibly CD45RA-re-expressing memory cells.

For these receptors, no antigen is known. Two oligonucleotides, mixed equimolar, formed the beta constant-region primer covering TRBC1 and TRBC2. Nested alpha and beta constant-region primers with the SP2 primer drove four PCR rounds on ligated cDNA. TCRdb reprocessed the UMI-ligation and nested PCR reads with MiXCR, giving one entry per CDR3 protein. The profile shows over 110,000 distinct CDR3 sequences, around 21% of them singletons. The sequencing sample was made of naive CD8+ T cells from blood. These TCRs come from a human donor in good health.

This clonotype was seen repeatedly, ten times or more. The chain has TRBV28 and TRBJ2-2; 15 bases line up with TRBD2. CDR1 is MDHEN and CDR2 is SYDVKM in the germline V gene. V lost 7 bases and J lost 0; bases outside the gene matches: 9. The CDR3 spans 19 residues. CDR3 amino acids: CASNSPGTSGRTNTGELFF. As DNA, the CDR3 is TGTGCCAGCAACAGCCCCGGGACTAGCGGGAGGACGAACACCGGGGAGCTGTTTTTT. Complete variable domain (other parts from reference TRBV28 and TRBJ2-2): DVKVTQSSRYLVKRTGEKVFLECVQDMDHENMFWYRQDPGLGLRLIYFSYDVKMKEKGDIPEGYSVSREKKERFSLILESASTNQTSMYLCASNSPGTSGRTNTGELFFGEGSRLTVL.

This clonotype was observed a handful of times. The V call is TRBV7-9, the J call TRBJ2-3; unclear D gene. Trimming took 5 bases from V and 0 from J, leaving 9 bases between them. CDR1 SEHNR and CDR2 FQNEAQ come from the germline V gene (reference sequence). The CDR3 is 14 amino acids. Here the CDR3 reads CASSNETSTDTQYF. The CDR3 DNA follows: TGTGCCAGCAGCAACGAAACTAGCACAGATACGCAGTATTTT. The whole variable domain, remainder taken from reference TRBV7-9 and TRBJ2-3, is DTGVSQNPRHKITKRGQNVTFRCDPISEHNRLYWYRQTLGQGPEFLTYFQNEAQLEKSRLLSDRFSAERPKGSFSTLEIQRTEQGDSAMYLCASSNETSTDTQYFGPGTRLTVL.

This clonotype was picked up a small number of times. The V and J genes are TRBV9 and TRBJ2-7; no clear D gene. V was cut by 0 bases and J by 0 bases, with 10 bases left in between. CDR1 is SGDLS and CDR2 is YYNGEE in the germline V gene. The CDR3 consists of 15 residues. The CDR3 reads CASSVGVLSSYEQYF. The CDR3 bases are TGTGCCAGCAGCGTAGGGGTCCTTAGCTCCTACGAGCAGTACTTC.

This clonotype showed up just a few times. This rearrangement joins TRBV30 to TRBJ2-3; D remains ambiguous. Germline CDR1 GTSNPN, CDR2 SVGIG (reference sequence). The CDR3 is 14 residues long. The ends were cut back, 5 bases at V and 1 base at J, with 13 bases in the middle. The CDR3 DNA follows: TGTGCCTGGGACATAGCCATAGGCACAGATACGCAGTATTTT. It translates to CAWDIAIGTDTQYF.

This clonotype was seen many times. This sequence joins TRBV18 and TRBJ2-7; no clear D gene. Germline CDR1 reads KGHSH; CDR2 reads LQKENI. V shed 3 bases and J shed 5 bases, with 17 bases lying between them. This CDR3 is 15 amino acids long. The CDR3 bases are TGTGCCAGCTCACCTCCCGAGGCTCCTTTCCACGAGCAGTACTTC. Translating it yields CASSPPEAPFHEQYF.

The chain recombines TRBV29-1 with TRBJ2-1; D gene ambiguous. The V gene lost 3 bases and the J gene lost 5 bases, with 14 bases spanning the gap. The CDR3 runs to 14 residues. Germline CDR1 reads SQVTM; CDR2 reads ANQGSEA. CDR3 DNA sequence: TGCAGCGTTGACGGAATACTGCTTGACAATGAGCAGTTCTTC. Protein: CSVDGILLDNEQFF.

This chain links TRBV12-3 or TRBV12-4 with TRBJ1-5; tentatively, D is TRBD1 (5 bases). The CDR3 is 15 amino acids. V gave up 2 bases and J gave up 6 bases, with 14 bases separating them. In DNA, the CDR3 is TGTGCCAGCAGTTTATACGGCAGGGAGGGTCAGCCCCAGCATTTT. Its translation is CASSLYGREGQPQHF.

The V gene is TRBV25-1, the J gene TRBJ2-7; 11 positions agree with TRBD2. The CDR3 length is 18 residues. Germline loops: CDR1 MGHDK, CDR2 SYGVNS. J was trimmed by 0 bases and V by 4 bases; bases with no gene match: 11. CDR3 nucleotides: TGTGCCAGCAGTGGCTCCGGGACTAGCGGTACGAGCTCCTACGAGCAGTACTTC. The encoded protein is CASSGSGTSGTSSYEQYF.

The chain joins TRBV29-1 to TRBJ1-1; D may be TRBD1 (5 bases). The CDR3 consists of 13 residues. Germline V CDR1 and CDR2: SQVTM, ANQGSEA. V was pared by 2 bases and J by 3 bases, with 10 bases between. CDR3 residues: CSVERGTDTEAFF. The CDR3 DNA sequence: TGCAGCGTTGAAAGGGGAACGGACACTGAAGCTTTCTTT. The full variable domain, with the rest looked up from reference TRBV29-1 and TRBJ1-1, is SAVISQKPSRDICQRGTSLTIQCQVDSQVTMMFWYRQQPGQSLTLIATANQGSEATYESGFVIDKFPISRPNLTFSTLTVSNMSPEDSSIYLCSVERGTDTEAFFGQGTRLTVV.

This clonotype has only a few counts. The rearrangement joins TRBV5-6 to TRBJ1-4, with D unclear. Germline CDR1 and CDR2: SGHDT and YYEEEE. CDR3 length equals 12 residues. V gave up 3 bases and J gave up 7 bases, with 7 bases separating them. The CDR3, as DNA: TGTGCCAGCAGCTCTATCCCTGAAAAACTGTTTTTT. Translated, it gives CASSSIPEKLFF.

The CDR3 DNA reads as TGTGCCAGCAGCCAAGAGATAGGGACGGCTCAGCCCCAGCATTTT. This encodes CASSQEIGTAQPQHF. This chain uses TRBV4-2 with TRBJ1-5; a weak D match, TRBD1 (5 bases). The CDR3 runs to 15 residues. Germline CDR1 reads LGHNA; CDR2 reads YNFKEQ. V lost 0 bases and J lost 6, with 12 bases in between.

This clonotype was picked up a small number of times. The genes are TRBV7-6 and TRBJ1-6; TRBD1 aligns across 8 bases. Germline V gene sequence: CDR1 SGHVS, CDR2 FNYEAQ. The CDR3 runs to 15 residues. After removal of 1 base from V and 9 bases from J, the junction contained 5 bases not matched to a gene. The CDR3 DNA sequence: TGTGCCAGCAGCTTAGAGGAGACAGGGGTTTCACCCCTCCACTTT. Protein sequence: CASSLEETGVSPLHF.

The chain is built from TRBV12-3 or TRBV12-4 and TRBJ1-1; 8 bases agree with TRBD1. V shed 6 bases and J 7 bases; nucleotides not matched to a gene: 1. The length of the CDR3 is 11 residues. The DNA of the CDR3 is TGTGCCAGCAGGGGACAGGTTGAAGCTTTCTTT. The encoded protein is CASRGQVEAFF.

The chain couples TRBV7-6 to TRBJ1-2; TRBD1 matches 12 bases. Unmatched junction bases numbered 5, after V lost 3 bases and J lost 6 bases. Germline V gene sequence: CDR1 SGHVS, CDR2 FNYEAQ. The CDR3 runs 15 residues. The chain's CDR3 is CASSFGTGGADGYTF. The CDR3 DNA reads TGTGCCAGCAGCTTCGGGACAGGGGGCGCGGATGGCTACACCTTC.

In its sample, this clonotype was seen a few times. The V and J genes are TRBV3-1 and TRBJ2-5; D not resolved. The germline V gene encodes CDR1 LGHDT and CDR2 YNNKEL (reference sequence). Trimming removed 6 bases at V and 7 bases at J, with 18 bases between. This CDR3 contains 14 residues. CDR3 in amino acids: CASRPSTPQRTQYF. In DNA form, the CDR3 reads TGTGCCAGCAGGCCAAGCACTCCTCAGAGGACCCAGTACTTC.

The genes are TRBV4-1 and TRBJ2-1; TRBD2 matches at 8 bases. J lost 1 base, V lost 4 bases, and 6 bases had no gene match. The CDR3 contains 16 residues. The V gene's germline CDR1 is MGHRA and CDR2 YSYEKL. CDR3 nucleotides: TGCGCCAGCAGCCGCAGCGGGAGTCCTTCCTACAATGAGCAGTTCTTC. It specifies CASSRSGSPSYNEQFF.